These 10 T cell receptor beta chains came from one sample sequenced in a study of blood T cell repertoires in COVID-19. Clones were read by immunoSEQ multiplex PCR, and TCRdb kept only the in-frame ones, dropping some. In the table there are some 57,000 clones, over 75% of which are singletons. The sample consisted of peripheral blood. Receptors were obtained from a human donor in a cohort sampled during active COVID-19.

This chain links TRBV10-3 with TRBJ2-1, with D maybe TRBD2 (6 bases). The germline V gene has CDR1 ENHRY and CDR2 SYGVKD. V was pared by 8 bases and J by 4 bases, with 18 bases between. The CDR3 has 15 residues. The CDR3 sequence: CAIAPSLAGYNEQFF. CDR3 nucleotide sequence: TGTGCCATCGCCCCCTCTCTCGCGGGATACAATGAGCAGTTCTTC.

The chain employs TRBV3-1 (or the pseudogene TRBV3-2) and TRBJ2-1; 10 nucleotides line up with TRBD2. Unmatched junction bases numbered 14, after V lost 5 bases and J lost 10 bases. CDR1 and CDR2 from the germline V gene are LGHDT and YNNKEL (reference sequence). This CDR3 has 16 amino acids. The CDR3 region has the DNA TGTGCCAGCAGCTCGCAAAGCGGGAGGGCGGCTCGGGAGCAGTTCTTC. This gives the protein CASSSQSGRAAREQFF.

In nucleotides, the CDR3 is TGTGCCAGCAGGCCTGAGGGAAACTATGGCTACACCTTC. Its protein is CASRPEGNYGYTF. V gene TRBV28 combines with J gene TRBJ1-2; no reliable D call. The germline V and J ends were trimmed by 6 bases and 2 bases, with 10 bases remaining between them. The length of the CDR3 is 13 residues. Germline V gene data show CDR1 as MDHEN and CDR2 as SYDVKM.

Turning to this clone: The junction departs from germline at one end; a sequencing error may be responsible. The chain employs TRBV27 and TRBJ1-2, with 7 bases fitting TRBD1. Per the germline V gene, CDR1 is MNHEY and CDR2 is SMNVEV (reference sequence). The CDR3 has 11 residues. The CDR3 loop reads CASILGTEAFF. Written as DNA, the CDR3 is TGTGCCAGCATACTCGGGACAGAAGCGTTCTTC.

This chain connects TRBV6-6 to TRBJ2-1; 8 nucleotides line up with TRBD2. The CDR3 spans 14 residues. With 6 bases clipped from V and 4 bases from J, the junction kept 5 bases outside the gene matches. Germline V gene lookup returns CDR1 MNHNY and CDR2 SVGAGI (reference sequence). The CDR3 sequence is CASRPAGAYNEQFF. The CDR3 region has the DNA TGTGCCAGCAGACCAGCGGGGGCATACAATGAGCAGTTCTTC.

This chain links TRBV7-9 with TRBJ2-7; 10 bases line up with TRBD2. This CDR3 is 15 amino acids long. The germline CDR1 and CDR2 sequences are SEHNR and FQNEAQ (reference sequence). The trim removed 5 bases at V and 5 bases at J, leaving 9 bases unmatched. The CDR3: CASSETGLAIHEQYF. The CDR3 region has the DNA TGTGCCAGCAGCGAAACGGGACTAGCGATCCACGAGCAGTACTTC.

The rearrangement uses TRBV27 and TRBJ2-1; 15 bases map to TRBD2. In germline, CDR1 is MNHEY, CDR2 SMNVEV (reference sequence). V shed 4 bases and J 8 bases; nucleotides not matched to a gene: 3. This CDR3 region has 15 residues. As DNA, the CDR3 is TGTGCCAGCAGTTCCGGGACTAGCGGGAGGTATGAGCAGTTCTTC. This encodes CASSSGTSGRYEQFF.

The CDR3 spells CASSWGPNPYEQYF. As DNA, the CDR3 is TGTGCCAGCTCTTGGGGGCCGAACCCCTACGAGCAGTACTTC. The chain employs TRBV28 and TRBJ2-7; tentative D call: TRBD1 (6 bases). V was clipped by 8 bases and J by 2 bases, with 16 bases between them. Germline V gives CDR1 MDHEN, CDR2 SYDVKM. The CDR3 is 14 residues long. Together with reference TRBV28 and TRBJ2-7, the CDR3 gives the full variable domain: DVKVTQSSRYLVKRTGEKVFLECVQDMDHENMFWYRQDPGLGLRLIYFSYDVKMKEKGDIPEGYSVSREKKERFSLILESASTNQTSMYLCASSWGPNPYEQYFGPGTRLTVT.

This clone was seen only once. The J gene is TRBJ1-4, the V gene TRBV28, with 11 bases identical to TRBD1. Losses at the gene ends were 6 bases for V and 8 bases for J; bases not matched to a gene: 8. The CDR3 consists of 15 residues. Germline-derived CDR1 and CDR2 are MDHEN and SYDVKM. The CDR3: CASSLWGQGEEKLFF. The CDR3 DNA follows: TGTGCCAGCAGCCTATGGGGACAGGGGGAAGAAAAACTGTTTTTT. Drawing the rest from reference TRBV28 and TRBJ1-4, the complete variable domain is DVKVTQSSRYLVKRTGEKVFLECVQDMDHENMFWYRQDPGLGLRLIYFSYDVKMKEKGDIPEGYSVSREKKERFSLILESASTNQTSMYLCASSLWGQGEEKLFFGSGTQLSVL.

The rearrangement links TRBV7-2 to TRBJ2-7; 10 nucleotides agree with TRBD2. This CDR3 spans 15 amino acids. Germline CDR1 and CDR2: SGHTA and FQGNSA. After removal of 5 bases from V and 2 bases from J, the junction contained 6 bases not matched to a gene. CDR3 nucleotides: TGTGCCAGCAGCCCTAGCGGGAGTTTAACCTACGAGCAGTACTTC. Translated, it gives CASSPSGSLTYEQYF. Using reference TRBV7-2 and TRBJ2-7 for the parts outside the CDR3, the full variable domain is GAGVSQSPSNKVTEKGKDVELRCDPISGHTALYWYRQSLGQGLEFLIYFQGNSAPDKSGLPSDRFSAERTGGSVSTLTIQRTQQEDSAVYLCASSPSGSLTYEQYFGPGTRLTVT.